Below are 27 T cell receptor beta chains sequenced from a single sample in a study of regulatory T cells in long-lasting Graves disease. Libraries of TCR beta came from iRepertoire HTBI primers plus Arm-PCR of CDR3 regions. Each CDR3 protein gets one entry after TCRdb re-called the multiplex PCR reads with MiXCR. The data contain roughly 500,000 distinct CDR3 sequences, approximately 23% of them seen just once; the ten biggest clones take up approximately 14%. Noted time point: persistent/refractory GD, antithyroid drugs over 5 years with positive TRAb. PBMC RNA served as the TCR library source. Material: peripheral blood mononuclear cells (PBMCs), obtained when the disease was refractory, from a patient treated with antithyroid drugs. The receptors shown here come from a female donor with Graves disease.

This clonotype was detected many times. The chain employs TRBV24-1 and TRBJ1-1; tentative D call: TRBD1 (5 bases). Germline assignment: CDR1 KGHDR and CDR2 SFDVKD. Trimming took off 3 bases at V and 6 bases at J, with 16 bases between the two ends. The CDR3 has 15 residues. CDR3 amino acids: CATSDPRDLFPEAFF. The CDR3 nucleotides are TGTGCCACCAGTGATCCCCGGGACCTCTTTCCTGAAGCTTTCTTT.

This clonotype showed up many times. Here the CDR3 reads CASSFDRGLYGYTF. Written as DNA, the CDR3 is TGTGCCAGCAGTTTTGACAGGGGGCTCTATGGCTACACCTTC. The rearrangement uses TRBV28 and TRBJ1-2; 10 bases map to TRBD1. The junction had 2 bases not matched to a gene; V was cut back by 3 bases and J by 4 bases. This CDR3 has 14 residues. Germline CDR1 is MDHEN and CDR2 is SYDVKM.

The sample holds many counts of this clonotype. At one boundary the junction diverges from the germline segment, which might be a read error. This sequence joins TRBV7-2 and TRBJ1-2, with D perhaps matching TRBD1 (5 bases). From germline, CDR1 is SGHTA and CDR2 FQGNSA. This CDR3 is built from 12 residues. Written as DNA, the CDR3 is TGCGCCAGCAGCTTGTCCGGGGCTGGCTACACCTTC. Protein sequence: CASSLSGAGYTF.

The chain combines TRBV20-1 with TRBJ2-7; 9 bases are shared with TRBD2. J was trimmed by 2 bases and V by 1 base; bases with no gene match: 0. This CDR3 is built from 13 residues. From germline, CDR1 is DFQATT and CDR2 SNEGSKA (reference sequence). Here the CDR3 reads CSARGTSAYEQYF. In DNA, the CDR3 is TGCAGTGCTAGAGGGACTAGCGCCTACGAGCAGTACTTC.

In its sample, this clonotype was seen many times. CDR3 nucleotides: TGTGCCACCAGTGTGGGGTCTTGGGAGACCCAGTACTTC. Protein: CATSVGSWETQYF. The chain is built from TRBV24-1 and TRBJ2-5; D gene unclear. CDR3 length: 13 amino acids. Per the germline V gene, CDR1 is KGHDR and CDR2 is SFDVKD. With 5 bases removed from V and 5 bases from J, the gap between germline ends came to 11 bases.

This clonotype was detected ten times or more. The chain has TRBV12-3 or TRBV12-4 and TRBJ1-4; no clear D gene. This CDR3 spans 16 amino acids. Trimming cost V 6 bases and J 4 bases, with 18 bases left between them. The chain's CDR3 is CASSRTRGGGNEKLFF. The CDR3 DNA reads TGTGCCAGCAGCCGGACTCGGGGAGGCGGTAATGAAAAACTGTTTTTT.

J is TRBJ1-5 and V is TRBV20-1; D is ambiguous. The V gene's germline CDR1 is DFQATT and CDR2 SNEGSKA (reference sequence). This CDR3 is 13 amino acids long. V gave up 3 bases and J gave up 3 bases, with 9 bases separating them. Here the CDR3 reads CSASYGLNQPQHF. The DNA of the CDR3 is TGCAGTGCTAGTTATGGGCTCAATCAGCCCCAGCATTTT.

This clonotype was detected a few times. V and J are TRBV6-9 and TRBJ1-2, with 7 bases fitting TRBD1. The trim removed 3 bases at V and 4 bases at J, leaving 5 bases unmatched. Germline-derived CDR1 and CDR2 are MNHGY and SVAAGI. This CDR3 is 14 amino acids long. CDR3 region: CASSYPDRSYGYTF. The CDR3 coding sequence is TGTGCCAGCAGTTACCCGGACAGGTCCTATGGCTACACCTTC.

This clonotype was picked up a small number of times. This chain uses TRBV19 with TRBJ2-7, with 8 bases lining up with TRBD2. CDR1 is LNHDA, CDR2 SQIVND, per germline (reference sequence). The CDR3 loop spans 13 amino acids. V trimming: 1 base; J trimming: 7 bases; junction bases outside the gene matches: 3. CDR3 in amino acids: CASSIGAGDEQYF. In DNA, the CDR3 is TGTGCCAGTAGTATAGGAGCGGGGGATGAGCAGTACTTC.

This clonotype was seen once. In DNA, the CDR3 is TGCAGTGTAAAGTCTACTAGCAATCAGCCCCAGCATTTT. This translates into CSVKSTSNQPQHF. This chain connects TRBV20-1 to TRBJ1-5; D ambiguous. The CDR3 sequence is 13 residues long. The V and J ends lost 7 bases and 0 bases respectively, with 10 bases between them. Looked up from germline, CDR1 is DFQATT and CDR2 is SNEGSKA (reference sequence).

This clonotype was picked up many times. The chain employs TRBV28 and TRBJ2-5; 10 bases align to TRBD1. Germline assignment: CDR1 MDHEN and CDR2 SYDVKM. V lost 7 bases and J lost 5; bases outside the gene matches: 7. The CDR3 covers 14 residues. The CDR3 region has the DNA TGTGCCAGCAATAAGGGACAGGGGAGGGAGACCCAGTACTTC. It encodes CASNKGQGRETQYF.

CDR3 nucleotides: TGTGCCAGCAGCTTGTCGGCGGGACAGGGTTCCTACGAGCAGTACTTC. This codes for CASSLSAGQGSYEQYF. The chain employs TRBV11-2 and TRBJ2-7; 9 bases match TRBD1. The CDR3 spans 16 residues. V gave up 3 bases and J gave up 1 base; unmatched junction bases: 7. Germline-derived CDR1 and CDR2 are SGHAT and FQNNGV. The whole variable domain, filled in from reference TRBV11-2 and TRBJ2-7, reads EAGVAQSPRYKIIEKRQSVAFWCNPISGHATLYWYQQILGQGPKLLIQFQNNGVVDDSQLPKDRFSAERLKGVDSTLKIQPAKLEDSAVYLCASSLSAGQGSYEQYFGPGTRLTVT.

V gene TRBV19 combines with J gene TRBJ1-5; no clear D. V was clipped by 5 bases and J by 0 bases, with 11 bases between them. The CDR3 is 15 residues long. CDR1 and CDR2 (germline): LNHDA, SQIVND (reference sequence). CDR3 sequence reads: CASSPNRGSNQPQHF. The CDR3 DNA is TGTGCCAGTAGTCCAAATCGGGGTAGCAATCAGCCCCAGCATTTT.

This clonotype occurred many times. The rearrangement uses TRBV3-1 and TRBJ1-2; no reliable D call. Trimming cost V 10 bases and J 6 bases, with 15 bases left between them. The CDR3 is 12 amino acids. Germline loops: CDR1 LGHDT, CDR2 YNNKEL (reference sequence). This CDR3 is CATSSGSNGYTF. CDR3 coding DNA: TGTGCCACCTCGTCCGGGTCTAATGGCTACACCTTC.

This clonotype was detected many times. This chain uses TRBV6-1 with TRBJ1-5; tentatively, D is TRBD1 (6 bases). CDR3 length equals 13 residues. Germline values: CDR1 MNHNS, CDR2 SASEGT. Trimming took off 4 bases at V and 5 bases at J, with 9 bases between the two ends. The CDR3 loop is CASSGTEYQPQHF. Here the CDR3 DNA reads TGTGCCAGCAGTGGGACAGAATATCAGCCCCAGCATTTT.

The chain couples TRBV19 to TRBJ2-1; 8 nucleotides align to TRBD1. The V gene's germline CDR1 is LNHDA and CDR2 SQIVND (reference sequence). Losses at the gene ends were 7 bases for V and 1 base for J; bases not matched to a gene: 12. The CDR3 sequence is 17 residues long. In DNA, the CDR3 is TGTGCCAGTACCCGGACAGGGTTCGAAAGATCCTACAATGAGCAGTTCTTC. The encoded protein is CASTRTGFERSYNEQFF.

This clonotype was found many times. The chain employs TRBV7-2 and TRBJ2-7; 8 bases line up with TRBD2. CDR1 and CDR2 (germline): SGHTA, FQGNSA. The CDR3 is 14 residues long. J was trimmed by 3 bases and V by 5 bases; bases with no gene match: 6. CDR3 sequence (DNA): TGTGCCAGCAGCCTTTTAGCGGGGCACTACGAGCAGTACTTC. It codes for CASSLLAGHYEQYF.

This rearrangement joins TRBV6-1 to TRBJ2-5, with TRBD1 matching over 9 bases. Germline V lookup: CDR1 MNHNS, CDR2 SASEGT. J was trimmed by 5 bases and V by 5 bases; bases with no gene match: 9. The CDR3 contains 15 residues. The CDR3 loop is CASSPSQGAWETQYF. CDR3 nucleotides: TGTGCCAGCAGTCCATCACAGGGGGCCTGGGAGACCCAGTACTTC.

This clonotype was recorded many times. This sequence joins TRBV7-8 and TRBJ1-1; 7 nucleotides line up with TRBD1. CDR1 and CDR2 from the germline V gene are SGHVS and FQNEAQ. With 5 bases clipped from V and 4 bases from J, the junction kept 10 bases outside the gene matches. The CDR3 spans 15 residues. CDR3 loop: CASSRRQGRGTEAFF. For the CDR3, the DNA is TGTGCCAGCAGCCGTCGACAGGGAAGGGGCACTGAAGCTTTCTTT.

Many counts were recorded for this clonotype. The chain has TRBV6-9 and TRBJ1-2, with D possibly matching TRBD1 (6 bases). Trimming removed 3 bases from V and 8 bases from J, with 19 bases in between. The germline gives CDR1 MNHGY, CDR2 SVAAGI. The CDR3 is 15 residues long. The CDR3 DNA reads TGTGCCAGCAGTTACGACAGGAAAATCCTAGGCGGCTACACCTTC. Amino acids: CASSYDRKILGGYTF.

J is TRBJ1-2 and V is TRBV13, with 7 positions matching TRBD1. V dropped 5 bases and J dropped 8; count of bases not matched to a gene: 11. The germline gives CDR1 PRHDT, CDR2 FYEKMQ (reference sequence). The CDR3 is made up of 14 amino acids. The DNA of the CDR3 is TGTGCCAGCAGCATCAGAGAGGGGGCAAGGGGCTACACCTTC. This translates into CASSIREGARGYTF.

In this sample, this clonotype turned up many times. V usage is TRBV7-2 and J usage is TRBJ1-4; perhaps TRBD1 as D (6 bases). Trimming shortened V by 5 bases and J by 4 bases, and 11 bases separated the two germline ends. The CDR3 is made up of 14 amino acids. Germline-derived CDR1 and CDR2 are SGHTA and FQGNSA. CDR3 loop: CASSQDRYNEKLFF. Written as DNA, the CDR3 is TGTGCCAGCAGCCAGGACAGATATAATGAAAAACTGTTTTTT.

This clonotype occurred many times. The chain is built from TRBV11-3 and TRBJ1-4; possibly TRBD1 for D (5 bases). The CDR3 sequence is 15 residues long. Germline-derived CDR1 and CDR2 are SGHNT and YENEEA. The V gene lost 4 bases and the J gene lost 0 bases, with 9 bases spanning the gap. DNA of the CDR3: TGTGCCAGCAGCTGGGGACGGTCAACTAATGAAAAACTGTTTTTT. Translation: CASSWGRSTNEKLFF.

This clonotype was picked up many times. The chain carries TRBV12-3 or TRBV12-4 and TRBJ1-2; D not resolved. CDR3 size: 13 residues. Deletions cut 3 bases from V and 5 bases from J, with 10 bases between. The CDR3 protein is CASSFDIGYGYTF. CDR3 bases: TGTGCCAGCAGTTTTGACATAGGGTATGGCTACACCTTC.

This clonotype was counted ten times or more. This chain joins TRBV2 and TRBJ1-1; 7 bases agree with TRBD1. Losses at the gene ends were 3 bases for V and 2 bases for J; bases not matched to a gene: 3. Germline CDR1 reads SNHLY; CDR2 reads FYNNEI. This CDR3 region has 14 residues. The CDR3: CASSEGQRNTEAFF. In nucleotides, the CDR3 is TGTGCCAGCAGTGAGGGACAGAGAAACACTGAAGCTTTCTTT.

This clonotype was counted at least ten times. This chain links TRBV5-1 with TRBJ1-1, with 7 bases fitting TRBD1. This CDR3 has 15 amino acids. Germline-derived CDR1 and CDR2 are SGHRS and YFSETQ. Trimming took 4 bases from V and 4 from J; bases not matched to a gene: 10. The CDR3: CASSPFTGVSTEAFF. The CDR3 coding sequence is TGCGCCAGCAGCCCGTTTACAGGGGTGAGCACTGAAGCTTTCTTT.

The chain links TRBV6-1 to TRBJ2-5; D may match TRBD1 or TRBD2 (5 bases each). The CDR3 runs 14 residues. Trimming removed 5 bases at V and 5 bases at J, with 15 bases between. Germline V CDR1 and CDR2: MNHNS, SASEGT. The CDR3 DNA reads TGTGCCAGCAGTCCTGAACCGGGGACGGAGACCCAGTACTTC. Its protein is CASSPEPGTETQYF.